The clone carrying this TCR beta chain was detected only once. TCRdb keeps only in-frame clones here, not all; method: immunoSEQ multiplex PCR. The sample includes fewer than 30,000 clones, over 90% seen only once; the top ten take around 0.54%. This entry comes from a study of graft-versus-host responses after intestinal transplantation. Overall study context: Every recipient underwent anti-thymocyte globulin induction, then tacrolimus and steroids for two to four years.

This TCR derives from a human patient who received an intestinal transplant, so some T cells may come from the graft donor. The material was PBMCs, obtained 18 days after transplant.

The DNA for the CDR3 is TGTGCCAGCAGCGATTTTGTAGGCACTGAAGCTTTCTTT. Translating gives CASSDFVGTEAFF. The chain is built from TRBV7-3 and TRBJ1-1; no definite D call. Germline values: CDR1 SGHTA, CDR2 FQGTGA. The CDR3 sequence is 13 residues long. V gave up 5 bases and J gave up 4 bases, with 11 bases separating them.